The 18 T cell receptor beta chains given below trace back to one sample, sequenced in a study of T cell repertoires in cytomegalovirus infection. MiXCR, run by TCRdb on the reads, gives a single entry per CDR3 protein. Here the sample spans roughly 500,000 distinct CDR3 sequences, around 10% being singletons. Sample: PBMCs. All receptors come from a human donor in good health (CMV status not recorded). Some clones in this sample may be carry-over from other donors' samples.

The V call is TRBV5-1, the J call TRBJ2-2, with 7 bases lining up with TRBD2. The V gene's germline CDR1 is SGHRS and CDR2 YFSETQ. Unmatched junction bases numbered 12, after V lost 6 bases and J lost 7 bases. This CDR3 spans 15 amino acids. In DNA form, the CDR3 reads TGCGCCAGCAAGCTCTCCGGGGGGTCTATCGGGGAGCTGTTTTTT. Protein sequence: CASKLSGGSIGELFF.

This clonotype was seen ten or more times. The chain links TRBV12-3 or TRBV12-4 to TRBJ2-1; the match to TRBD2 covers 13 bases. The CDR3 covers 14 residues. V dropped 8 bases and J dropped 9; count of bases not matched to a gene: 7. The CDR3 sequence: CASGTSGIFVEQFF. As DNA, the CDR3 is TGTGCCAGCGGGACTAGCGGGATTTTTGTTGAGCAGTTCTTC.

In its sample, this clonotype was seen many times. This rearrangement joins TRBV12-3 or TRBV12-4 to TRBJ1-2; TRBD1 aligns across 9 bases. With 4 bases clipped from V and 4 bases from J, the junction kept 4 bases outside the gene matches. The CDR3 is 14 amino acids. The CDR3, as DNA: TGTGCCAGCAGTTCCCGGGACAGGGCCTATGGCTACACCTTC. Residues: CASSSRDRAYGYTF.

This clonotype showed up many times. The chain uses TRBV6-1 and TRBJ2-7; 11 bases match TRBD1. Germline V gene data show CDR1 as MNHNS and CDR2 as SASEGT. The trim removed 8 bases at V and 1 base at J, leaving 4 bases unmatched. The CDR3 has 14 residues. CDR3 DNA sequence: TGTGCCAGCGGATGGGACAGGGGGTCCTACGAGCAGTACTTC. Translated: CASGWDRGSYEQYF.

J is TRBJ2-7 and V is TRBV20-1; the match to TRBD2 covers 12 bases. The CDR3 is 14 residues long. Germline loops: CDR1 DFQATT, CDR2 SNEGSKA (reference sequence). After removal of 6 bases from V and 3 bases from J, the junction contained 6 bases not matched to a gene. CDR3 sequence reads: CSAPGLAGNYEQYF. The CDR3 coding sequence is TGCAGTGCCCCCGGACTAGCGGGAAACTACGAGCAGTACTTC.

This clonotype was seen repeatedly, ten times or more. The V and J genes are TRBV7-8 and TRBJ1-1; no reliable D call. From germline, CDR1 is SGHVS and CDR2 FQNEAQ. CDR3 length equals 14 residues. V dropped 1 base and J dropped 4 bases, with 10 bases sitting between them. The CDR3 sequence is CASSLVPGPTEAFF. The CDR3 DNA is TGTGCCAGCAGCTTAGTACCTGGGCCCACTGAAGCTTTCTTT.

In its sample, this clonotype was seen many times. The gene calls are TRBV7-8 and TRBJ2-6; TRBD1 matches 8 bases. Germline values: CDR1 SGHVS, CDR2 FQNEAQ. J was trimmed by 0 bases and V by 3 bases; bases with no gene match: 7. This CDR3 contains 18 residues. DNA for the CDR3: TGTGCCAGCAGCTTCTTCCGGGACAGGACCTCTGGGGCCAACGTCCTGACTTTC. Its protein is CASSFFRDRTSGANVLTF.

The DNA for the CDR3 is TGTGCCAGCAGCCCGGTGACGGACAGCCGCAATCAGCCCCAGCATTTT. Its protein product is CASSPVTDSRNQPQHF. The rearrangement joins TRBV5-4 to TRBJ1-5, with D tentatively TRBD1 (6 bases). V was trimmed by 4 bases and J by 2 bases, leaving 16 bases between them. This CDR3 has 16 residues. Germline V CDR1 and CDR2: SGHNT, YYREEE (reference sequence).

This clonotype has only a few counts. The V and J genes are TRBV20-1 and TRBJ1-2; 7 bases are shared with TRBD1. J was trimmed by 3 bases and V by 3 bases; bases with no gene match: 7. The CDR3 is 14 amino acids. CDR1 and CDR2 from the germline V gene are DFQATT and SNEGSKA (reference sequence). CDR3 in DNA: TGCAGTGCTAGCCCTCGACAGGGAGACTATGGCTACACCTTC. It yields the protein CSASPRQGDYGYTF.

The chain employs TRBV12-3 or TRBV12-4 and TRBJ2-1; D uncertain. The CDR3 length is 12 residues. V lost 7 bases, J lost 8 bases, and 12 bases lay in between. CDR3 sequence reads: CASNSPSDEQFF. The DNA for the CDR3 is TGTGCCAGCAATTCGCCGAGTGATGAGCAGTTCTTC.

This clonotype was found a few times. The chain carries TRBV28 and TRBJ2-7, with D tentatively TRBD2 (6 bases). The V and J ends lost 6 bases and 3 bases respectively, with 9 bases between them. CDR1 is MDHEN, CDR2 SYDVKM, per germline. The CDR3 has 12 amino acids. The CDR3 region has the DNA TGTGCCAGCAGGACGGGGGTCTACGAGCAGTACTTC. Encoded protein: CASRTGVYEQYF.

This clonotype has more than one count but fewer than ten. The V gene is TRBV2, the J gene TRBJ2-6; 7 bases agree with TRBD1. This CDR3 has 15 residues. The V gene end was trimmed by 8 bases and the J gene end by 4 bases; junction bases not matched to a gene: 8. Germline V gene sequence: CDR1 SNHLY, CDR2 FYNNEI. The CDR3 nucleotides read TGTGCCAGCCGGCCAAGGGGGCCAGGGGCCAACGTCCTGACTTTC. Translation: CASRPRGPGANVLTF.

At least ten counts were recorded for this clonotype. V and J are TRBV28 and TRBJ2-2; D might be TRBD2 (6 bases). V lost 4 bases to trimming and J lost 0 bases, with 9 bases between them. This CDR3 is 15 amino acids long. CDR1 MDHEN and CDR2 SYDVKM come from the germline V gene. CDR3 sequence (DNA): TGTGCCAGCAGTTCAAGGGACTCGAACACCGGGGAGCTGTTTTTT. It yields the protein CASSSRDSNTGELFF.

This clonotype has a handful of counts. The chain has TRBV7-9 and TRBJ1-5; TRBD1 might be the D (5 bases). The CDR3 sequence is 14 residues long. Trimming took 4 bases from V and 8 from J, leaving 15 bases between them. Germline values: CDR1 SEHNR, CDR2 FQNEAQ (reference sequence). CDR3 in amino acids: CASSSDRSGEPQHF. CDR3 DNA: TGTGCCAGCAGCTCCGACAGATCGGGCGAGCCCCAGCATTTT.

This clonotype has at least ten counts. The chain joins TRBV11-2 to TRBJ1-3; D gene ambiguous. The CDR3 is made up of 13 amino acids. The germline CDR1 and CDR2 sequences are SGHAT and FQNNGV. Trimming shortened V by 6 bases and J by 5 bases, and 11 bases separated the two germline ends. The CDR3 DNA reads TGTGCCAGCAGGCCTAACGGTCGAAACACCATATATTTT. Amino acids: CASRPNGRNTIYF.

This clonotype was found many times. J is TRBJ2-2 and V is TRBV15; TRBD1 matches 7 bases. V lost 5 bases, J lost 0 bases, and 3 bases stayed unmatched. CDR1 and CDR2 from the germline V gene are LNHNV and YYDKDF (reference sequence). The CDR3 runs 15 residues. The DNA for the CDR3 is TGTGCCACCAGCCCAGGGGGTGCGAACACCGGGGAGCTGTTTTTT. Protein sequence: CATSPGGANTGELFF.

This clonotype was observed at least ten times. The chain couples TRBV5-1 to TRBJ1-6; no firm D call. Trimming took 0 bases from V and 7 from J, leaving 14 bases between them. The CDR3 contains 16 residues. CDR1 and CDR2 (germline): SGHRS, YFSETQ. As DNA, the CDR3 is TGCGCCAGCAGCTTGGTGGTGGACGGATCGAATTCACCCCTCCACTTT. Protein: CASSLVVDGSNSPLHF.

This clonotype was observed at least ten times. The V gene is TRBV20-1, the J gene TRBJ2-7; D may be TRBD1 or TRBD2 (7 bases each). This CDR3 contains 15 residues. Per germline, CDR1 DFQATT and CDR2 SNEGSKA (reference sequence). Trimming took 0 bases from V and 2 from J, leaving 14 bases between them. CDR3 DNA sequence: TGCAGTGCTAGAGATGGGTCAGGGGGGGCCTACGAGCAGTACTTC. Amino acids: CSARDGSGGAYEQYF.